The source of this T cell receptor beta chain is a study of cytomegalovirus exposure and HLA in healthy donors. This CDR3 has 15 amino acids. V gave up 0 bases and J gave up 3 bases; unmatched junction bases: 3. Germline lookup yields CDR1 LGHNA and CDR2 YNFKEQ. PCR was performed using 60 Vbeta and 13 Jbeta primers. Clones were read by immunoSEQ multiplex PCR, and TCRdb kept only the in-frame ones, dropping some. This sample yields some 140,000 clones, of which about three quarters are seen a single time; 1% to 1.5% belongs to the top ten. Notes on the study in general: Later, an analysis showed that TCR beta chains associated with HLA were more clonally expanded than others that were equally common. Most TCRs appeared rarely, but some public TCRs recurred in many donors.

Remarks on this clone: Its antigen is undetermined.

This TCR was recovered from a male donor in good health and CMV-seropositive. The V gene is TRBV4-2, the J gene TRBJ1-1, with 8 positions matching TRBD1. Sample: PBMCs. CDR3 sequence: CASSQDGQGYTEAFF. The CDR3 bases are TGTGCCAGCAGCCAAGACGGACAGGGCTACACTGAAGCTTTCTTT.